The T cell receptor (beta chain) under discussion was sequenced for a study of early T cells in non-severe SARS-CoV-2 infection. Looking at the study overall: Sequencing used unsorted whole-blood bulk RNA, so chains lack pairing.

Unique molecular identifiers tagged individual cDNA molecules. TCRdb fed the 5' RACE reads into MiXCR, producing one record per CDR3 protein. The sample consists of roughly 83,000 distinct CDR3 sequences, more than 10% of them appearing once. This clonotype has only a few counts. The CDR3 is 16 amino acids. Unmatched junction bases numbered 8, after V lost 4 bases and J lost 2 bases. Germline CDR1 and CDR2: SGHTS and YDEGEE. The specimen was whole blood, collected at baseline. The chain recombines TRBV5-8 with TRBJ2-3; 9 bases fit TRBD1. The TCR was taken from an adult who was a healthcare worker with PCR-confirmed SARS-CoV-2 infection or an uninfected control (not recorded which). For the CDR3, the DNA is TGTGCCAGCAGCCGGGGGACAGGGCAATACACAGATACGCAGTATTTT. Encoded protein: CASSRGTGQYTDTQYF.